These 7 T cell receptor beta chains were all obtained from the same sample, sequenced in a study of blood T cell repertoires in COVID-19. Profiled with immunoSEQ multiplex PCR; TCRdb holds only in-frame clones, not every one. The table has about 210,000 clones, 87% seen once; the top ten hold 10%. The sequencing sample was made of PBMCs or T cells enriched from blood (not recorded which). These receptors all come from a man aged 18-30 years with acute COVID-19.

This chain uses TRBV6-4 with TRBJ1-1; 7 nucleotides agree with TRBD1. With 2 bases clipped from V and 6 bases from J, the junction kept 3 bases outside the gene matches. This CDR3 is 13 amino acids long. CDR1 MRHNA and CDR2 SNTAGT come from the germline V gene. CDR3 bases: TGTGCCAGCAGTGACCATGACAGGGCTGAAGCTTTCTTT. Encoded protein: CASSDHDRAEAFF.

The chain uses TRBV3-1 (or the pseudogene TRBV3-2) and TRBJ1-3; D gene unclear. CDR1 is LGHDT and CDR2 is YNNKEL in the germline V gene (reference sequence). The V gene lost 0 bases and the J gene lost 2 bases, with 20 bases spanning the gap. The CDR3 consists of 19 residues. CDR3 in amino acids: CASSQDERTLSPPGNTIYF. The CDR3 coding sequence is TGTGCCAGCAGCCAAGATGAGCGGACCCTCAGCCCCCCTGGAAACACCATATATTTT.

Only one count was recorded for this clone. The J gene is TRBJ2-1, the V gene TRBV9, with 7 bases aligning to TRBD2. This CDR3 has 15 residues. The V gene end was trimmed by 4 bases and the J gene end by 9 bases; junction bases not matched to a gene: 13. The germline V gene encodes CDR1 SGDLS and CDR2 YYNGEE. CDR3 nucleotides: TGTGCCAGCAGCCCCGTCGAGGGAGGGATTGGTGAGCAGTTCTTC. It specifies CASSPVEGGIGEQFF.

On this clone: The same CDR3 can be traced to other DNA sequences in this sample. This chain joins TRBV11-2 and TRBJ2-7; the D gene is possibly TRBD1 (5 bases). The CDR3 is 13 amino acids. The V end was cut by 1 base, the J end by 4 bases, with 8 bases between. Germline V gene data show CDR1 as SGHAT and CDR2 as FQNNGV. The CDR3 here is CASSLGQTYEQYF. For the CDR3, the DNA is TGTGCCAGCAGCTTAGGACAGACGTACGAGCAGTACTTC. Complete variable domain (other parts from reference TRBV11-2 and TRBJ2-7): EAGVAQSPRYKIIEKRQSVAFWCNPISGHATLYWYQQILGQGPKLLIQFQNNGVVDDSQLPKDRFSAERLKGVDSTLKIQPAKLEDSAVYLCASSLGQTYEQYFGPGTRLTVT.

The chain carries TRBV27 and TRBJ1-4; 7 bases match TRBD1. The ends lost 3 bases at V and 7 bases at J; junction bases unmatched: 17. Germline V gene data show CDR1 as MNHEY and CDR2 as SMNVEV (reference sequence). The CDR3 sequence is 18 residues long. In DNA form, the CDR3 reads TGTGCCAGCAGTTTCCACAGGGGAAGGGAGGCAGGGGGTGAAAAACTGTTTTTT. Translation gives CASSFHRGREAGGEKLFF.

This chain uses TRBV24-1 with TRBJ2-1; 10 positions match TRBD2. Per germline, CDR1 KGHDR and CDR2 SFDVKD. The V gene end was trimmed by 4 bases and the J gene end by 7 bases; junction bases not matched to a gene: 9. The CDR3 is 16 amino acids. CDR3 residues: CATSDPTAGGENEQFF. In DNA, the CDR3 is TGTGCCACCAGTGACCCCACAGCGGGGGGGGAGAATGAGCAGTTCTTC.

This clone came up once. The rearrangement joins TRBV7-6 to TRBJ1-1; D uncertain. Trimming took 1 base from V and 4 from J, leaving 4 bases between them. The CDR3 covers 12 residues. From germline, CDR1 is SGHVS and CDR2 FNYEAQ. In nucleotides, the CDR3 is TGTGCCAGCAGCTTAGGGGCCACTGAAGCTTTCTTT. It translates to CASSLGATEAFF.